This TCR beta chain is from a study of T cell changes during pregnancy in multiple sclerosis. The protocol was immunoSEQ multiplex PCR, while the TCRdb copy is restricted to in-frame clones and leaves out a portion. In the table there are around 69,000 clones, about 92% of which are singletons. V shed 0 bases, J shed 1 base, and the junction held 2 bases outside the gene matches. Germline V CDR1 and CDR2: SGHRS, YFSETQ. This CDR3 is built from 15 residues. The chain uses TRBV5-1 and TRBJ2-3; 7 bases are a match to TRBD1. The receptor was isolated from a female donor in good health, enrolled as a control in a pregnancy study. This sample comprised peripheral blood, obtained in the second trimester of pregnancy. CDR3 DNA: TGCGCCAGCAGCTTGGGACAGGGCGGCACAGATACGCAGTATTTT. It yields the protein CASSLGQGGTDTQYF.